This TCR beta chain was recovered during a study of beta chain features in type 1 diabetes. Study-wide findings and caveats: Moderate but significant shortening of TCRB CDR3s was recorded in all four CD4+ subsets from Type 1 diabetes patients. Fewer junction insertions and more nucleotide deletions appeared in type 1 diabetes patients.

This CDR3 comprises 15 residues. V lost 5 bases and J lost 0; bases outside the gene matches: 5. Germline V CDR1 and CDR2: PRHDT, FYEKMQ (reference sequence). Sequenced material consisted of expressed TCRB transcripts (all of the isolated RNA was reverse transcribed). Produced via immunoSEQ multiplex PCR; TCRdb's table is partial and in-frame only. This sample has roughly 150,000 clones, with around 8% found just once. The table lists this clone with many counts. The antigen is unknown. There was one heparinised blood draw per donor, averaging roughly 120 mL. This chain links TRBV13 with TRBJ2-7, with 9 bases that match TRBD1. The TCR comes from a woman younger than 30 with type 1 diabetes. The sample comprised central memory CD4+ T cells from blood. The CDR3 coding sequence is TGTGCCAGCAGCCGGGGGGACAGGGACTCCTACGAGCAGTACTTC. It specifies CASSRGDRDSYEQYF.